This paragraph covers one TCR beta chain sequence. This study enrolled people aged roughly 18 to 89 from around 26 US geographic areas. This sample was taken from a study of blood T cell repertoires in COVID-19. On the study more broadly: Acute and convalescent COVID-19 specimens originated in the United States, Italy and Spain. T cells, B-cell-depleted T cells, or PBMCs provided the cDNA or gDNA that served as material.

Per the study methods: Estimation of nucleated cell counts was performed using reference gene primer amplification. Produced via immunoSEQ multiplex PCR; TCRdb's table is partial and in-frame only. The V and J calls and clone size come from that table; D and trimming were worked out from the DNA. The data hold approximately 280,000 clones, with roughly 90% observed a single time. The sample comprised PBMCs or T cells enriched from blood (not recorded which). This receptor was obtained from a woman between 18 and 29 years old with acute COVID-19.

Here the CDR3 DNA reads TGTGCCAGCAGCCGTCTAGCGGGAGAGTTCAATGAGCAGTTCTTC. It is translated as CASSRLAGEFNEQFF. The chain recombines TRBV7-9 with TRBJ2-1; 10 bases are a match to TRBD2. This CDR3 region has 15 residues. J was trimmed by 6 bases and V by 5 bases; bases with no gene match: 7. Germline V gives CDR1 SEHNR, CDR2 FQNEAQ (reference sequence).